The clone carrying this T cell receptor (beta chain) has a count of ten or more. No treatment had been given to any patient before thyroid surgery. TCRdb reassembled clones from the PCR reads with MiXCR. The repertoire holds 30,000 to 35,000 clones, with about 16% as singletons. The data were taken from a study of metastatic and nonmetastatic thyroid tumors. This TCR was recovered from a female donor with papillary thyroid cancer or a benign thyroid nodule (not recorded which). Some clones in this sample may be carry-over from other donors' samples. Material for sequencing was blood.

This chain's CDR3 is CSGKFGASQNTDTQYF. The DNA for the CDR3 is TGCAGCGGAAAGTTCGGGGCTTCTCAGAACACAGATACGCAGTATTTT. This chain links TRBV29-1 with TRBJ2-3, with D perhaps TRBD1 or TRBD2 (5 bases each). The CDR3 extends over 16 amino acids. CDR1 and CDR2 (germline): SQVTM, ANQGSEA. V lost 7 bases and J 2 bases, leaving 22 bases between the germline ends.